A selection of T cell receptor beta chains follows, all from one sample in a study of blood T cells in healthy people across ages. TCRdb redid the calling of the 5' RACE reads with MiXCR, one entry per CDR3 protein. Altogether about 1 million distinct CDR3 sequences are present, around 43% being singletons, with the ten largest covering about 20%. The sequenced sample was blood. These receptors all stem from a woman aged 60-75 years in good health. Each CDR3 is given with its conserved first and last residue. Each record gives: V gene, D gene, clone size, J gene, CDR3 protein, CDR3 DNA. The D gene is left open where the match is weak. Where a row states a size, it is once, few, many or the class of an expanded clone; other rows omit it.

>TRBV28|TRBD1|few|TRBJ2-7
CASSLPGQGIYEQYF
TGTGCCAGCAGTCTCCCGGGACAGGGGATCTACGAGCAGTACTTC
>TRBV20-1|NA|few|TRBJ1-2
CSASVDFYGYTF
TGCAGTGCTAGCGTGGACTTTTATGGCTACACCTTC
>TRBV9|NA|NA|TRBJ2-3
CASSVDRSQLADTQYF
TGTGCCAGCAGCGTAGATCGGAGCCAATTGGCAGATACGCAGTATTTT
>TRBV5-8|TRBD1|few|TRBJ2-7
CASSPTGQGLYEQYF
TGTGCCAGCAGCCCGACGGGACAGGGTCTCTACGAGCAGTACTTC
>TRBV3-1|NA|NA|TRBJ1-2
CASSQSDSFNYGYTF
TGTGCCAGCAGCCAGTCGGACAGCTTTAACTATGGCTACACCTTC
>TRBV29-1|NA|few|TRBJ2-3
CSATVGVSTDTQYF
TGCAGCGCCACGGTCGGGGTTAGCACAGATACGCAGTATTTT
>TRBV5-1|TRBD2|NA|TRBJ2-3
CASSGSGMPPDTQYF
TGCGCCAGCAGCGGTAGCGGGATGCCCCCAGATACGCAGTATTTT
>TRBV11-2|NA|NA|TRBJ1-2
CASSLVRGHGYTF
TGTGCCAGCAGCTTAGTACGCGGCCATGGCTACACCTTC
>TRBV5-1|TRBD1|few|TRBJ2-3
CASSALGQGEYF
TGCGCCAGCAGCGCATTAGGACAGGGGGAGTATTTT
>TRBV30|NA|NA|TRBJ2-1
CAWSVQGDEQFF
TGTGCCTGGAGTGTACAGGGTGATGAGCAGTTCTTC
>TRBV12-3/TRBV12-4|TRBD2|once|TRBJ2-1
CASILGRTSGNNEQFF
TGTGCCAGCATCTTAGGGAGGACTAGCGGTAACAATGAGCAGTTCTTC
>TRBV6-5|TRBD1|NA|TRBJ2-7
CASSRQTGYEQYF
TGTGCCAGCAGCAGACAGACAGGGTACGAGCAGTACTTC
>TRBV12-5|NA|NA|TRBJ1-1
CATGGGREAFF
TGTGCTACCGGCGGGGGGAGGGAAGCTTTCTTT
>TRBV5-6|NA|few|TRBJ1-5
CASSLGYGDPNQPQHF
TGTGCCAGCAGCTTAGGTTACGGAGACCCTAATCAGCCCCAGCATTTT
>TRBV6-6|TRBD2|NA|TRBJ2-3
CASSPSILAGTTDTQYF
TGTGCCAGCAGTCCCTCGATACTAGCGGGAACCACAGATACGCAGTATTTT
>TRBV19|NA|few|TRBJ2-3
CASSPSPRDTQYF
TGTGCCAGTAGTCCCTCCCCTAGGGATACGCAGTATTTT
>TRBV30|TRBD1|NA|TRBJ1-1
CAWSGGGQGNTEAFF
TGTGCCTGGAGCGGGGGGGGACAGGGGAACACTGAAGCTTTCTTT
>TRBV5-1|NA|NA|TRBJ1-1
CASSTRGSTEAFF
TGCGCCAGCAGCACCAGGGGTTCCACTGAAGCTTTCTTT
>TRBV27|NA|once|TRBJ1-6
CASISVDNSPLHF
TGTGCCAGCATTTCCGTGGATAATTCACCCCTCCACTTT
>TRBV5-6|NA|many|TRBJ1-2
CASTDSNYGYTF
TGTGCCAGCACGGACTCTAACTATGGCTACACCTTC
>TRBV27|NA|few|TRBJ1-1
CASSRSGGSTEAFF
TGTGCCAGCAGCCGCTCCGGGGGGAGCACTGAAGCTTTCTTT
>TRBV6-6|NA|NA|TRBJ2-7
CASSSSPGWDEQYF
TGTGCCAGCAGTTCAAGCCCAGGGTGGGACGAGCAGTACTTC
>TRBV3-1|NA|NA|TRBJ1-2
CASSQNIGQGTGGYTF
TGTGCCAGCAGCCAAAATATCGGTCAGGGTACTGGAGGCTACACCTTC
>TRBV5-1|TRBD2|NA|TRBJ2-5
CASSLGLAGEFKTQYF
TGCGCCAGCAGCTTGGGCCTAGCGGGAGAGTTTAAGACCCAGTACTTC
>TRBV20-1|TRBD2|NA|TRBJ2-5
CSASSLAEKGAQYF
TGCAGTGCTAGTTCACTAGCGGAAAAGGGGGCCCAGTACTTC
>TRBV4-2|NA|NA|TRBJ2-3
CASSPGGVGVADTQYF
TGTGCCAGCAGCCCCGGAGGGGTGGGGGTCGCAGATACGCAGTATTTT
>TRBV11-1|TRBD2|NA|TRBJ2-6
CASSLGAGAGANVLTF
TGTGCCAGCAGCTTAGGGGCGGGGGCTGGGGCCAACGTCCTGACTTTC
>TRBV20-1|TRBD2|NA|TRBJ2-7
CSARDRAGGPYEQYF
TGCAGTGCTAGAGATAGGGCGGGAGGGCCCTACGAGCAGTACTTC